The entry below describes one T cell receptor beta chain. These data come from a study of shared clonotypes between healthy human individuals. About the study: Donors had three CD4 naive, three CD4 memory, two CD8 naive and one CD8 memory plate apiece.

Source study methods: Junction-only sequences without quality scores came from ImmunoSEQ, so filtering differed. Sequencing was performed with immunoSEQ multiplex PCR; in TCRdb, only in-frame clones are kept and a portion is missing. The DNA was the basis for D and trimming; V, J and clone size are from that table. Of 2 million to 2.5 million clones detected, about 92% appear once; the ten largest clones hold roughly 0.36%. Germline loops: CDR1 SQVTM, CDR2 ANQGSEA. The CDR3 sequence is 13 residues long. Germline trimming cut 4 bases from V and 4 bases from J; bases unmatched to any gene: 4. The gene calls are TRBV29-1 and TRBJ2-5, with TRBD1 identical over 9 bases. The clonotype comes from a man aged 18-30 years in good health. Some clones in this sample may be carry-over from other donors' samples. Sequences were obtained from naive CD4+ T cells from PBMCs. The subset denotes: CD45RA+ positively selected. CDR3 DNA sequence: TGCAGCGTTGCCCGACAGGGGGGAGAGACCCAGTACTTC. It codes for CSVARQGGETQYF.